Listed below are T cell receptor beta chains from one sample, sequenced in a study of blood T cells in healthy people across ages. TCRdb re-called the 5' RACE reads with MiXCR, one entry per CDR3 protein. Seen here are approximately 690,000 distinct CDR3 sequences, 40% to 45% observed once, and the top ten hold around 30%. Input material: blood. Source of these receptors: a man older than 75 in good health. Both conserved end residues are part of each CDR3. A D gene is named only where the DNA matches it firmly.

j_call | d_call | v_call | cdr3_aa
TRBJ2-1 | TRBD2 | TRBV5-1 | CASSLLAGGLGEQFF
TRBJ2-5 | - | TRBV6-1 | CASSDRGGRGETQYF
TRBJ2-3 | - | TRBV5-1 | CASSPTRGTPNTDTQYF
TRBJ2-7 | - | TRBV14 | CASSQDLVRAGEQYF
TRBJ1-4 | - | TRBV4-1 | CASSQTYGSGGNEKLFF
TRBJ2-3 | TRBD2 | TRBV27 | CASSGTTPPDTQYF
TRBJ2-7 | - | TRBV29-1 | CSVEEGSRGSYEQYF
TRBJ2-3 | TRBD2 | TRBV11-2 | CASSFISGGQDTQYF
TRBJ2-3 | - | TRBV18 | CASSLPAGPSTDTQYF
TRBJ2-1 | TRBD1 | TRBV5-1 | CASSAGTGSYNEQFF
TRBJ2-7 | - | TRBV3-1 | CASSQEVRRHEQYF
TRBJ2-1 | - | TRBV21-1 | CASTHTLAGVWGSEQFF
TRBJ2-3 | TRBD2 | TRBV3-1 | CASSQKTGRAEDTQYF
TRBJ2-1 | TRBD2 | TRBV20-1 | CSAGRLAGASNEQFF
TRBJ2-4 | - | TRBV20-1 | CSARGGANLDIQYF
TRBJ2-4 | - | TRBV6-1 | CASSERTVLAKNIQYF
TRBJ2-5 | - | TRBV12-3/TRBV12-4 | CASSLAGIGTSQYF
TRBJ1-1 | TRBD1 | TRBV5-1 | CASSWWTGEGAEAFF
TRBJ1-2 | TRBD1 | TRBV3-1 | CASSQRQGWGYTF
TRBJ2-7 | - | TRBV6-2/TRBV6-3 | CASSKQGNPYEQYF
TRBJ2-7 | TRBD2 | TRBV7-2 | CASSLATSRTSGASYEQYF
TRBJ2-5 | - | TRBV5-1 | CASSVGQGKETQYF
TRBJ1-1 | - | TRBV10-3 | CAISEDRFTEAFF
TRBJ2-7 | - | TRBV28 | CASGLQVFSYEQYF
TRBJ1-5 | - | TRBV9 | CASSVGQGGGSNQPQHF
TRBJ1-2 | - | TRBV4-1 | CASSQERGMGYTF
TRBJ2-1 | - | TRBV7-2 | CASSLFQTLQFF
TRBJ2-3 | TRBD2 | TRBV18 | CASSPGTSGSSRDTQYF
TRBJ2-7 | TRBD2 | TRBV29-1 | CSVVLAAYEQYF
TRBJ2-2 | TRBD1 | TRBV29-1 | CSVRDRGLGGELFF
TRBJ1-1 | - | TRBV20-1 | CSARDRRVYTEAFF
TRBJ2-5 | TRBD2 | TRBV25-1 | CASSEFLAGPMETQYF
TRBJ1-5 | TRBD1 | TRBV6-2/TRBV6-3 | CASSQYRGNQPQHF
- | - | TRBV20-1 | CSATSSGETQYF
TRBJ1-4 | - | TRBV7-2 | CASSYNRRGEKLFF
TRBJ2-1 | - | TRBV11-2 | CASRSTANEQFF
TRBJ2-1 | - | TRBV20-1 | CSARINGGLGNEQFF
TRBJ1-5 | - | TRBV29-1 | CSVGEINQPQHF
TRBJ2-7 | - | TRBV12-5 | CASGLGQGNEQYF
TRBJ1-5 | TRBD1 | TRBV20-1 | CSAQDRARGNQPQHF
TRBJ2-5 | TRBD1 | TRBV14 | CASSQRTGGKQETQYF
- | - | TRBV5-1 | CASSLSQRAYNEQYF
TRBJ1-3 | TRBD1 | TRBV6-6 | CASRPGGSGNTIYF
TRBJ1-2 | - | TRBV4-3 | CASSQAPGPNYGYTF
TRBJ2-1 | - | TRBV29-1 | CSVKGRGGEQFF
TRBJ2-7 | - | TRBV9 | CASSVDQATYEQYF
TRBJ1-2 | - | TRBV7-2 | CASSVPGRNYGYTF
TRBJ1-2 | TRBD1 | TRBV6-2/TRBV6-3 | CASSYQPGQGVYGYTF